This record covers a single T cell receptor beta chain. This clonotype appeared many times. The antigen it binds to is not known. Base qualities are not provided; no much larger clone lies one nucleotide away. Libraries of naive CD8 T cells were built from approximately 20,000 to 980,000 sorted cells, with 10%, 30% or 50% of the purified RNA used. Naive CD8 T cells were FACS-sorted as CD8+CD4-CCR7+CD45RA+ on a BD FACSAria II into RLT Plus buffer. Approximately 9 TCR copies' worth of Jurkat RNA were spiked into roughly 20,000-1,000,000 naive CD8 T cell samples to test detection sensitivity. CD8 T cells were enriched with RosetteSep CD8+ T Cell Enrichment Cocktail and Ficoll-Paque, followed by ACK red cell lysis. These data come from a study of molecular identifiers for immune sequencing clone quantification (dated by TCRdb to 2016 to 2019). About the study as a whole: For a replicate experiment, RNA from roughly 21,000 or 96,000 naive CD8 T cells was divided into five aliquots, of which four were sequenced. The study was a methods study using CD8 T cells to benchmark molecular-identifier clustering-based TCR repertoire sequencing (MIDCIRS) and TCR RNA copy counting. General conclusions and limits of the study: Modeling indicated about 3 TCR RNA copies recovered per cell, compared with 9 to 10 by digital PCR, which implies a capture efficiency of about 27%. In CMV-specific effector cells, clones with more than 20 RNA copies contained over 97% of molecules, whereas in naive cells such clones contained under 1% of molecules. Identical TCR molecules sharing a barcode could cause highly expanded clone sizes to be underestimated. A single cell's worth of spiked-in Jurkat TCR RNA was reported detectable even among 750,000 to 1,000,000 naive CD8 T cells. Spiked-in Jurkat TCR RNA (roughly 10 copies' worth), which is not part of the donor repertoire, was contained in the naive libraries. When barcode sub-clustering was not used, chimeric consensus sequences inflated TCR diversity, with chimeras reaching as high as 47%.

Library construction relied on PCR. The sequencing machine was an Illumina HiSeq 4000. Bulk TCR libraries were made following a previously described method, with the TCR primers given in Table S5. Total RNA was purified with the Qiagen AllPrep DNA/RNA kit. Before any analysis, reads coming from multiple sequencing runs of the same library were combined into one pool. The authors processed their data as follows. Reads were retained only if an exact TCR constant sequence was present, and the retained reads were trimmed to 150 nt and grouped according to their 12-nt molecular barcodes. Within each barcode group, reads were sub-clustered at a 15% Levenshtein threshold, and quality-weighted consensus sequences were built per RNA molecule. Non-functional sequences were discarded, and so were lower-count sequences lying one edit away from another sequence. Based on fitting two negative binomial distributions, any barcode sub-cluster with under 20% of the maximum read count was discarded. Through fastp at Q25 and MiXCR, TCRdb rebuilt clones from the public reads, retaining in-frame beta chains. All rows with the same CDR3 protein become a single entry with the most common DNA and genes. The V and J calls were not made by the authors but by TCRdb's processing. The sample has over 600,000 distinct CDR3 sequences on record, nearly 20% of them singletons. The top ten clones comprise approximately 0.9% of the sample.

In the germline V gene, CDR1 corresponds to MDHEN and CDR2 to SYDVKM. The CDR3 contains 14 residues, cysteine and phenylalanine counted. Only the CDR3 DNA is retained, 42 bases long and in frame from the first base. Trimming takes 7 bases from V and 0 bases from J, and the germline ends sit 9 bases apart. The V gene is TRBV28 and the J gene is TRBJ2-2; the D segment could be TRBD2, given 5 matching bases. The sequence was collected from a human donor in good health. Some libraries in this study had Jurkat cell RNA spiked in. Input material: naive CD8+ T cells from blood, with Jurkat cell RNA spiked in. Taken with the paper, the label for cell subset or site translates to: FACS-sorted CD8+CD4-CCR7+CD45RA+ naive T cells. The nucleotides read TGTGCCAGCAATGGACTGACGAACACCGGGGAGCTGTTTTTT. Its protein product is CASNGLTNTGELFF.